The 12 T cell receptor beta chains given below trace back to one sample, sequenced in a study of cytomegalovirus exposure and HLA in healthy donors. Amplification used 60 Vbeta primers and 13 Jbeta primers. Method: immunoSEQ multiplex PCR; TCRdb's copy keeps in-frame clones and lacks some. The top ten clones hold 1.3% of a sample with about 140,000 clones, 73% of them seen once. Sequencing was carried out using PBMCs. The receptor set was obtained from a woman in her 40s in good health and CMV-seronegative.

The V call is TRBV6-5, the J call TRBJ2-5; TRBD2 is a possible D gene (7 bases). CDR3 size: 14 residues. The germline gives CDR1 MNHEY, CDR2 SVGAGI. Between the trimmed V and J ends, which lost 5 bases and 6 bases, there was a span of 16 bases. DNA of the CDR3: TGTGCCAGCAGTCATAGGGGGGGCGCCCAGACCCAGTACTTC. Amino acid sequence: CASSHRGGAQTQYF.

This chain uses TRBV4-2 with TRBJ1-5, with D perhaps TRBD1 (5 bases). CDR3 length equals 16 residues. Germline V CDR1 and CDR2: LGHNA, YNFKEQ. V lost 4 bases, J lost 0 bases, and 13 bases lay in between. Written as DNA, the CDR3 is TGTGCCAGCAGCCCTTATGCCGGGGGTAGCAATCAGCCCCAGCATTTT. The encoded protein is CASSPYAGGSNQPQHF.

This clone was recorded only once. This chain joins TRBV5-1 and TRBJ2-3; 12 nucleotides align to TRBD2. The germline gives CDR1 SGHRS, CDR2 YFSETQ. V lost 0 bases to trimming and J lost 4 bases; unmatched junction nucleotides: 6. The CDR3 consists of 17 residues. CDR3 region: CASSLAYTSGGPDTQYF. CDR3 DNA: TGCGCCAGCAGCTTGGCCTATACTAGCGGGGGGCCAGATACGCAGTATTTT.

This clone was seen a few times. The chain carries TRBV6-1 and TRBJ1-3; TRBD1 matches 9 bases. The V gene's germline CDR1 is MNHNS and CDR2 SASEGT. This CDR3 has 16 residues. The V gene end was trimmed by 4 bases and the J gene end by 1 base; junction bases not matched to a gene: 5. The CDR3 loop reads CASSGRDRASGNTIYF. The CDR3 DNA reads TGTGCCAGCAGTGGTCGGGACAGGGCTTCTGGAAACACCATATATTTT.

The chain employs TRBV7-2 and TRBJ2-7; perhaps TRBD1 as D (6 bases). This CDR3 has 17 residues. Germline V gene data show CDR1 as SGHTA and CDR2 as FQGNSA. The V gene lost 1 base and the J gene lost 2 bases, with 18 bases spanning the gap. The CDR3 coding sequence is TGTGCCAGCAGCTTAGGCACGCTTGGGGGCGCAGCCTACGAGCAGTACTTC. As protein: CASSLGTLGGAAYEQYF. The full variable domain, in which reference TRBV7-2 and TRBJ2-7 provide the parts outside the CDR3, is GAGVSQSPSNKVTEKGKDVELRCDPISGHTALYWYRQSLGQGLEFLIYFQGNSAPDKSGLPSDRFSAERTGGSVSTLTIQRTQQEDSAVYLCASSLGTLGGAAYEQYFGPGTRLTVT.

The CDR3, as DNA: TGTGCCAGCAGTGAAGCGTGGTTTGGGGACAGGGGGCATTCACCCCTCCACTTT. It encodes CASSEAWFGDRGHSPLHF. The V gene is TRBV6-1, the J gene TRBJ1-6; 12 bases agree with TRBD1. This CDR3 contains 18 residues. V shed 0 bases and J 8 bases; nucleotides not matched to a gene: 8. Germline V gene data show CDR1 as MNHNS and CDR2 as SASEGT.

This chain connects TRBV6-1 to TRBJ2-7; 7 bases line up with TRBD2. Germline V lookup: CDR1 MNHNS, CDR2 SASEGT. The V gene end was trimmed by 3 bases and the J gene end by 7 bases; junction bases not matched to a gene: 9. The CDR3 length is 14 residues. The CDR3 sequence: CASSDVAGLTEQYF. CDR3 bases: TGTGCCAGCAGTGATGTAGCGGGCCTTACGGAGCAGTACTTC.

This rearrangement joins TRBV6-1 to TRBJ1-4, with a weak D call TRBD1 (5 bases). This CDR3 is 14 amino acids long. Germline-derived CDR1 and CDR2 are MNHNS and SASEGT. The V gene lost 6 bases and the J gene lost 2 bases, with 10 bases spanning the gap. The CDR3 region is CASRLGGTNEKLFF. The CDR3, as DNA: TGTGCCAGCAGATTGGGGGGGACTAATGAAAAACTGTTTTTT.

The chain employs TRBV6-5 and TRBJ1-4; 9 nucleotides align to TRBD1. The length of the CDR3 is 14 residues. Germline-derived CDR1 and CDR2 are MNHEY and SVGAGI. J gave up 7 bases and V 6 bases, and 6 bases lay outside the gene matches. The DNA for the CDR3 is TGTGCCAGCAGCATGACAGGGGGAGGTGAAAAACTGTTTTTT. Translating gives CASSMTGGGEKLFF.

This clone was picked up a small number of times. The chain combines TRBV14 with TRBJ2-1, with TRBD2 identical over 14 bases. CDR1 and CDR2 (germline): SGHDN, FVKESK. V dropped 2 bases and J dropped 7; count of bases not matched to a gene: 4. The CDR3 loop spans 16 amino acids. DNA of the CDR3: TGTGCCAGCAGCCAATTAGGACTAGCGGGGGGAAATGAGCAGTTCTTC. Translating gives CASSQLGLAGGNEQFF.

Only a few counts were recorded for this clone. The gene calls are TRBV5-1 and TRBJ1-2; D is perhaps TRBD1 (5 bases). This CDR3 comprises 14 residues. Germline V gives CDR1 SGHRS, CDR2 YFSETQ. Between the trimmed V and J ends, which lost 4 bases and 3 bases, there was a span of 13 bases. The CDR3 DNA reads TGCGCCAGCAGCAGGGAGGTGGGGGACTATGGCTACACCTTC. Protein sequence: CASSREVGDYGYTF.

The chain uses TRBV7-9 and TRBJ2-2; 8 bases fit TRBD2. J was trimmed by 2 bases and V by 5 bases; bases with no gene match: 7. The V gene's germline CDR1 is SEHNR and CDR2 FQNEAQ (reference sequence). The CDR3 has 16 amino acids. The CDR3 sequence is CASSPTGGANTGELFF. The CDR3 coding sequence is TGTGCCAGCAGCCCGACCGGGGGGGCCAACACCGGGGAGCTGTTTTTT.